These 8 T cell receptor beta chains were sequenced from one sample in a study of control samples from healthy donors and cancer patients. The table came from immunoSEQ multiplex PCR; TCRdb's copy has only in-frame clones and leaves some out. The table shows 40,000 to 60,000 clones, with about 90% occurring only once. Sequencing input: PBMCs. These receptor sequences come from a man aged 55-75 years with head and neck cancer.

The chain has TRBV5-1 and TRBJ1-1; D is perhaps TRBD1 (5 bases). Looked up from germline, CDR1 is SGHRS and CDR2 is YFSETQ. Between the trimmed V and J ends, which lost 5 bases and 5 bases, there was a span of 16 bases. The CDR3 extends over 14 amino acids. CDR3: CASSPGSGGTEAFF. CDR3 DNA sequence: TGCGCCAGCAGTCCGGGAAGTGGGGGTACTGAAGCTTTCTTT.

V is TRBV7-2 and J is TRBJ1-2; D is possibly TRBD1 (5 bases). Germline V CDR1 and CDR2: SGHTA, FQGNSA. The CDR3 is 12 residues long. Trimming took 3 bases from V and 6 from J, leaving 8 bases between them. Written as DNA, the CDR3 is TGTGCCAGCAGCTTCCGGACAAATGGCTACACCTTC. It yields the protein CASSFRTNGYTF. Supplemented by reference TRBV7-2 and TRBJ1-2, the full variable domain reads GAGVSQSPSNKVTEKGKDVELRCDPISGHTALYWYRQSLGQGLEFLIYFQGNSAPDKSGLPSDRFSAERTGGSVSTLTIQRTQQEDSAVYLCASSFRTNGYTFGSGTRLTVV.

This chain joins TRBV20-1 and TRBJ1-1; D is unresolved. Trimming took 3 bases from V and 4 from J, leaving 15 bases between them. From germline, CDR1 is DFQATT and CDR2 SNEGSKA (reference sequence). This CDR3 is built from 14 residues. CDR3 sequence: CSASGRAVSTEAFF. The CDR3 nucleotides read TGCAGTGCTAGTGGCCGAGCAGTGAGCACTGAAGCTTTCTTT.

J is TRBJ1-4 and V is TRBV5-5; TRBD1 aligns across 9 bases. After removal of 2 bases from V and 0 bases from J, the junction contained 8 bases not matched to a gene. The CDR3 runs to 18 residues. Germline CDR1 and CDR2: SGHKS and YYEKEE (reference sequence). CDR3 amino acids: CASSFGQGSLPTNEKLFF. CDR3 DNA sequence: TGTGCCAGCAGCTTCGGACAGGGGTCTCTTCCAACTAATGAAAAACTGTTTTTT.

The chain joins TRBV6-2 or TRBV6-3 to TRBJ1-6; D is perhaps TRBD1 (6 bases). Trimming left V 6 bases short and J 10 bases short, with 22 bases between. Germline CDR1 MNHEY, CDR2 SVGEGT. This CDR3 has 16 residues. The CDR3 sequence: CASSPHRTDKGSPLHF. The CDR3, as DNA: TGTGCCAGCAGCCCACACCGGACAGACAAGGGATCACCCCTCCACTTT.

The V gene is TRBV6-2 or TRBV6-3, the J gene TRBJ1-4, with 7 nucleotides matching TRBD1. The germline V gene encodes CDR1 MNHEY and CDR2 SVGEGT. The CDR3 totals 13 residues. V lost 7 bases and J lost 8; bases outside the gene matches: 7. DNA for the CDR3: TGTGCCAGCACCCCAGGGGGAATCGAAAAACTGTTTTTT. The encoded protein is CASTPGGIEKLFF.

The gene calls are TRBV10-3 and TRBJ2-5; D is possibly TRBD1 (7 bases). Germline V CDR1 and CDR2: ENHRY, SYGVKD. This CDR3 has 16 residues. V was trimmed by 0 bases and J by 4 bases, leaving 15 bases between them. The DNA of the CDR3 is TGTGCCATCAGTGAGTCGGAGGGGGCAGGGGGAGAGACCCAGTACTTC. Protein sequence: CAISESEGAGGETQYF.

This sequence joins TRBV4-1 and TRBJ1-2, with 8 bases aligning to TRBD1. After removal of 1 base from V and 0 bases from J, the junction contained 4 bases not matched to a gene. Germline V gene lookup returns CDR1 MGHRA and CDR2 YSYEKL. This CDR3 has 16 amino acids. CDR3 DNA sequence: TGCGCCAGCAGCCAAGTTCCGGGACAGGCTAACTATGGCTACACCTTC. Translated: CASSQVPGQANYGYTF.